This record covers a single T cell receptor (beta chain). This clonotype was observed a handful of times. Its target antigen remains unknown. Base qualities were left out, and no much larger clone turns up one base away. The data originate from a study of molecular identifiers for immune sequencing clone quantification (dated by TCRdb to the late 2010s). Background on the whole study: In a replicate experiment, RNA from around 20,000 or 100,000 naive CD8 T cells was split into five aliquots, four of which were sequenced. This methods study benchmarked molecular-identifier clustering-based TCR repertoire sequencing (MIDCIRS) and TCR RNA copy counting, using CD8 T cells to do so.

Libraries of naive CD8 T cells were generated from roughly 21,000 to 960,000 sorted cells, with 10%, 30% or 50% of the purified RNA used. On a BD FACSAria II, naive CD8 T cells were FACS-sorted as CD8+CD4-CCR7+CD45RA+ and collected into RLT Plus buffer. Detection sensitivity was tested by spiking Jurkat RNA equal to around 11 TCR copies' worth into samples containing about 20,000-1,100,000 naive CD8 T cells. Enrichment of CD8 T cells was performed with RosetteSep CD8+ T Cell Enrichment Cocktail and Ficoll-Paque, after which ACK red cell lysis was carried out. CDR1 and CDR2 are drawn from the germline V gene: MNHEY, SVGEGT. V is shortened by 6 bases, J by 5 bases, and the region joining them spans 11 bases. Its CDR3 holds 13 amino acids, cysteine through phenylalanine. Only the CDR3 DNA stays, 39 bases, in frame from base 1. The library was prepared using PCR. The sequencer was a NextSeq 500. Bulk TCR libraries were generated as previously described, with the TCR primers listed in Table S5 used. The Qiagen AllPrep DNA/RNA kit was used to purify total RNA. Before analysis, reads from multiple sequencing runs of one library were combined. The study's own analysis went as follows. Reads were retained only if an exact TCR constant sequence was present, and the retained reads were trimmed to 150 nt and grouped according to their 12-nt molecular barcodes. Reads inside each barcode group were sub-clustered using a 15% Levenshtein threshold, and a quality-weighted consensus sequence was constructed for each RNA molecule. Non-functional sequences were discarded, and so were lower-count sequences lying one edit away from another sequence. On the basis of fitting two negative binomial distributions, barcode sub-clusters with fewer than 20% of the maximum read count were discarded. The raw public data were reprocessed by TCRdb itself: fastp quality trimming at Q25, MiXCR clonotype calling, in-frame beta chains only. Identical CDR3 proteins give one entry, which carries the most common genes and DNA. The V and J calls were determined by TCRdb, not by the authors. The sample contains approximately 590,000 distinct CDR3 sequences, 25% of them found a single time. Roughly 0.83% of the sample belongs to the ten largest clones.

What the study reported, not specific to this receptor: Even against a background of approximately 1 million naive CD8 T cells, spiked-in Jurkat TCR RNA amounting to a single cell's worth was reported to be detectable. When barcode sub-clustering was left out, chimeric consensus sequences inflated TCR diversity, with chimeras reaching as high as 47%. In CMV-specific effector cells, clones with more than 20 RNA copies contained over 99% of molecules, whereas in naive cells such clones contained under 1% of molecules. Spiked-in Jurkat TCR RNA (about 10 copies' worth), which is not part of the donor repertoire, was contained in the naive libraries. Identical TCR molecules sharing a barcode could cause highly expanded clone sizes to be underestimated. Modeling indicated 2.5 to 3 TCR RNA copies recovered per cell, compared with 7.5 to 10 by digital PCR, which implies a capture efficiency of 25% to 35%.

The V and J genes are TRBV6-2 or TRBV6-3 and TRBJ2-1; D gene: possibly TRBD2, on 6 matching bases. Sequencing input: naive CD8+ T cells from blood, with Jurkat cell RNA spiked in. Sample cell subset or site, as interpreted from the label and publication: FACS-sorted CD8+CD4-CCR7+CD45RA+ naive T cells. This clonotype was sampled from a human donor in good health. Some libraries in this study had Jurkat cell RNA spiked in. The CDR3 protein is CASSQTSNNEQFF. The nucleotide sequence reads TGTGCCAGCAGCCAGACTAGTAACAATGAGCAGTTCTTC.